These 8 T cell receptor beta chains were all obtained from the same sample, sequenced in a study of identical twins. TCRdb re-analysed the 5' RACE reads in MiXCR, keeping a single row per CDR3 protein. Of approximately 1.8 million distinct CDR3 sequences listed, about 32% are singletons. The sequenced sample was cord blood. All receptors come from a newborn girl in good health.

The CDR3 protein is CASSLNRGYLYEQYF. CDR3 DNA sequence: TGTGCCAGCAGTTTAAATCGGGGGTACCTCTACGAGCAGTACTTC. The chain combines TRBV12-3 or TRBV12-4 with TRBJ2-7; the D gene is possibly TRBD2 (6 bases). The CDR3 extends over 15 amino acids. Trimming shortened V by 2 bases and J by 3 bases, and 14 bases separated the two germline ends.

V is TRBV7-2 and J is TRBJ1-5; TRBD1 is a possible D gene (5 bases). This CDR3 spans 15 amino acids. V was clipped by 5 bases and J by 1 base, with 12 bases between them. CDR1 is SGHTA and CDR2 is FQGNSA in the germline V gene. The CDR3 DNA follows: TGTGCCAGCAGCCGCGAAGACAGAAGCAATCAGCCCCAGCATTTT. Its protein is CASSREDRSNQPQHF. Using reference TRBV7-2 and TRBJ1-5 for the parts outside the CDR3, the full variable domain is GAGVSQSPSNKVTEKGKDVELRCDPISGHTALYWYRQSLGQGLEFLIYFQGNSAPDKSGLPSDRFSAERTGGSVSTLTIQRTQQEDSAVYLCASSREDRSNQPQHFGDGTRLSIL.

This clonotype was seen only a few times. This chain connects TRBV2 to TRBJ1-1; D gene ambiguous. Trimming shortened V by 4 bases and J by 10 bases, and 7 bases separated the two germline ends. Germline V CDR1 and CDR2: SNHLY, FYNNEI. The CDR3 length is 10 residues. In nucleotides, the CDR3 is TGTGCCAGCAGTGTCGGTACAGCTTTCTTT. It translates to CASSVGTAFF.

Only a few counts were recorded for this clonotype. Relative to the germline gene, one junction end is altered; a read error may explain this. The chain combines TRBV29-1 with TRBJ2-1, with D tentatively TRBD2 (6 bases). Germline CDR1 and CDR2: SQVTM and ANQGSEA. There are 16 residues in the CDR3. The CDR3 region has the DNA TGCAGCGTCGAAGGGCCAGGGAGGTCATTAGCGGAGACCCAGTTCTTC. Translation gives CSVEGPGRSLAETQFF.

The genes are TRBV23-1 and TRBJ2-5; D unclear. TRBV23-1 is recorded as an ORF, its role being uncertain. The CDR3 consists of 14 residues. V was pared by 0 bases and J by 0 bases, with 5 bases between. CDR3 bases: TGCGCCAGCAGTCAATCGACATACCAAGAGACCCAGTACTTC. This sequence encodes CASSQSTYQETQYF.

This rearrangement joins TRBV9 to TRBJ2-1; D might be TRBD2 (5 bases). Germline CDR1 reads SGDLS; CDR2 reads YYNGEE. Trimming shortened V by 4 bases and J by 5 bases, and 13 bases separated the two germline ends. The CDR3 covers 14 residues. The CDR3 protein is CASSPNTGNNEQFF. The CDR3 DNA reads as TGTGCCAGCAGCCCAAACACGGGAAACAATGAGCAGTTCTTC.

This clonotype occurred once. The CDR3 DNA follows: TGCGCCAGCAGCCAAGATGATGGGACGGCAGGCGGAAAGCCCCAGCATTTT. Translated: CASSQDDGTAGGKPQHF. The rearrangement joins TRBV4-1 to TRBJ1-5, with D possibly TRBD1 on 5 matching bases. CDR3 size: 17 residues. The V gene's germline CDR1 is MGHRA and CDR2 YSYEKL. V shed 0 bases and J shed 8 bases, with 20 bases lying between them.

The chain couples TRBV2 to TRBJ2-1; 16 bases fit TRBD2. CDR3 length: 17 amino acids. Germline V gives CDR1 SNHLY, CDR2 FYNNEI. The junction had 7 bases not matched to a gene; V was cut back by 9 bases and J by 2 bases. CDR3 DNA sequence: TGTGCCAGTCCCGGGACTAGCGGGGGGGCCCCCTACAATGAGCAGTTCTTC. Protein product: CASPGTSGGAPYNEQFF.